The next 32 T cell receptor beta chains were all read from a single sample in a study of blood T cell repertoires in COVID-19. The assay was immunoSEQ multiplex PCR, and TCRdb's table has in-frame clones only and misses some. The sample records roughly 71,000 clones, roughly 90% being singletons. The material sequenced was peripheral blood. Receptors were obtained from a man aged 50 to 59 with acute or convalescent COVID-19.

This chain joins TRBV12-5 and TRBJ1-2; 8 bases line up with TRBD1. The CDR3 spans 14 residues. Germline assignment: CDR1 LGHNT and CDR2 FRNRAP. The trim removed 1 base at V and 6 bases at J, leaving 4 bases unmatched. CDR3 protein: CASGLGTGRDGYTF. CDR3 DNA: TGTGCTAGTGGTTTGGGGACAGGGCGGGATGGCTACACCTTC.

This chain uses TRBV11-2 with TRBJ1-1; D uncertain. Trimming stripped 6 bases from V and 0 bases from J, with 11 bases between. Germline V CDR1 and CDR2: SGHAT, FQNNGV. The CDR3 has 14 amino acids. This CDR3 reads CASRPAGLNTEAFF. The CDR3 DNA follows: TGTGCCAGCAGGCCAGCGGGCCTGAACACTGAAGCTTTCTTT.

Here the CDR3 DNA reads TGTGCCAGTAGTATAGGACGCGCGGGGGGGCAAGAGACCCAGTACTTC. It codes for CASSIGRAGGQETQYF. The V and J genes are TRBV19 and TRBJ2-5; 9 nucleotides agree with TRBD2. This CDR3 region has 16 residues. CDR1 and CDR2 (germline): LNHDA, SQIVND (reference sequence). Trimming cost V 1 base and J 2 bases; bases outside gene matches: 5.

The rearrangement links TRBV2 to TRBJ1-1; 7 bases fit TRBD1. V lost 3 bases and J lost 10; bases outside the gene matches: 2. CDR3 size: 11 residues. From germline, CDR1 is SNHLY and CDR2 FYNNEI. The CDR3 DNA follows: TGTGCCAGCAGTGAGGACAGGACAGCTTTCTTT. As protein: CASSEDRTAFF.

The rearrangement joins TRBV5-1 to TRBJ2-5; TRBD1 matches at 7 bases. The V segment lost 5 bases and the J segment 5 bases; nucleotides outside the gene matches: 3. This CDR3 has 12 residues. CDR1 is SGHRS, CDR2 YFSETQ, per germline. Here the CDR3 reads CASSQGVETQYF. The CDR3 coding sequence is TGCGCCAGCAGTCAGGGGGTTGAGACCCAGTACTTC.

The V gene is TRBV23-1, the J gene TRBJ2-2; D possibly corresponds to TRBD2 (7 bases). TRBV23-1 has ORF status, its function being uncertain. This CDR3 has 16 amino acids. V lost 6 bases to trimming and J lost 6 bases, with 20 bases between them. The DNA for the CDR3 is TGCGCCAGCAGCCGCGGGGGCCCCGTCGTGCCCGGGGAGCTGTTTTTT. Protein sequence: CASSRGGPVVPGELFF.

The rearrangement uses TRBV28 and TRBJ1-2; D may be TRBD1 (6 bases). Germline V gene data show CDR1 as MDHEN and CDR2 as SYDVKM. This CDR3 has 14 amino acids. V was cut by 10 bases and J by 4 bases, with 19 bases left in between. The CDR3, as DNA: TGTGCCACTCGGGACACCATGTCATCCTATGGCTACACCTTC. It translates to CATRDTMSSYGYTF.

A single count supports this clone. This chain connects TRBV6-5 to TRBJ2-7; 8 positions agree with TRBD2. The CDR3 sequence is 15 residues long. The germline CDR1 and CDR2 sequences are MNHEY and SVGAGI. Germline trimming cut 5 bases from V and 6 bases from J; bases unmatched to any gene: 12. As DNA, the CDR3 is TGTGCCAGCAGTCAACCCCGGGGGGGCTTTGTCGAGCAGTACTTC. Amino acid sequence: CASSQPRGGFVEQYF.

The V call is TRBV13, the J call TRBJ1-5; TRBD1 aligns across 9 bases. CDR1 and CDR2 (germline): PRHDT, FYEKMQ (reference sequence). The V gene end was trimmed by 5 bases and the J gene end by 0 bases; junction bases not matched to a gene: 11. The CDR3 covers 18 residues. The CDR3 sequence: CASSLTGGLPYSNQPQHF. In nucleotides, the CDR3 is TGTGCCAGCAGCCTAACAGGGGGCTTGCCCTATAGCAATCAGCCCCAGCATTTT.

This clone appeared a single time. The chain links TRBV4-1 to TRBJ2-3, with 8 bases aligning to TRBD1. Germline V CDR1 and CDR2: MGHRA, YSYEKL. This CDR3 is 16 amino acids long. V gave up 4 bases and J gave up 3 bases; unmatched junction bases: 9. The DNA of the CDR3 is TGCGCCAGCAGCCGGGGGGCAGGGGGCTCGACAGATACGCAGTATTTT. It is translated as CASSRGAGGSTDTQYF.

The chain has TRBV5-3 and TRBJ1-2; D remains ambiguous. TRBV5-3 is assigned to the ORF class and has an uncertain function. The CDR3 sequence is 18 residues long. Trimming removed 6 bases from V and 0 bases from J, with 24 bases in between. The CDR3 region has the DNA TGTGCCAGAATAAAACTCGAAAACTACCGAACTCCTAACTATGGCTACACCTTC. This sequence encodes CARIKLENYRTPNYGYTF.

The chain is built from TRBV15 and TRBJ1-4; 7 nucleotides match TRBD1. CDR1 LNHNV and CDR2 YYDKDF come from the germline V gene (reference sequence). This CDR3 has 14 residues. With 1 base clipped from V and 8 bases from J, the junction kept 4 bases outside the gene matches. CDR3 DNA sequence: TGTGCCACCAGCAGAGCCGGGACAGCCGAAAAACTGTTTTTT. Its translation is CATSRAGTAEKLFF.

This chain uses TRBV5-8 with TRBJ2-7, with D maybe TRBD1 (5 bases). Trimming left V 0 bases short and J 0 bases short, with 10 bases between. The CDR3 covers 15 residues. CDR1 SGHTS and CDR2 YDEGEE come from the germline V gene. CDR3 sequence (DNA): TGTGCCAGCAGCTTGGAAGGGGCGAACTCCTACGAGCAGTACTTC. Translated, it gives CASSLEGANSYEQYF. The whole variable domain, filled in from reference TRBV5-8 and TRBJ2-7, reads EAGVTQSPTHLIKTRGQQATLRCSPISGHTSVYWYQQALGLGLQFLLWYDEGEERNRGNFPPRFSGRQFPNYSSELNVNALELEDSALYLCASSLEGANSYEQYFGPGTRLTVT.

The chain couples TRBV27 to TRBJ2-1; possibly TRBD1 for D (5 bases). The CDR3 covers 13 residues. CDR1 and CDR2 (germline): MNHEY, SMNVEV (reference sequence). V gave up 2 bases and J gave up 3 bases, with 5 bases separating them. CDR3 nucleotides: TGTGCCAGCAGTTTAGACAGCTACAATGAGCAGTTCTTC. Amino acids: CASSLDSYNEQFF.

The rearrangement links TRBV9 to TRBJ2-2; TRBD1 matches at 8 bases. Germline CDR1 and CDR2: SGDLS and YYNGEE. This CDR3 region has 16 residues. V dropped 4 bases and J dropped 5; count of bases not matched to a gene: 10. Here the CDR3 reads CASSRGDRGWTGELFF. The CDR3 bases are TGTGCCAGCAGCCGGGGAGACAGGGGCTGGACCGGGGAGCTGTTTTTT.

This clone has more than one count but fewer than ten. V usage is TRBV5-1 and J usage is TRBJ2-5; TRBD2 matches at 8 bases. Germline CDR1 is SGHRS and CDR2 is YFSETQ. Trimming removed 1 base from V and 4 bases from J; junction bases left unmatched: 15. The CDR3 has 18 amino acids. This CDR3 reads CASSLWGTSSSVVETQYF. CDR3 coding DNA: TGCGCCAGCAGCTTGTGGGGGACTAGTTCGTCAGTAGTAGAGACCCAGTACTTC. The variable domain in full, completed from reference TRBV5-1 and TRBJ2-5, reads KAGVTQTPRYLIKTRGQQVTLSCSPISGHRSVSWYQQTPGQGLQFLFEYFSETQRNKGNFPGRFSGRQFSNSRSEMNVSTLELGDSALYLCASSLWGTSSSVVETQYFGPGTRLLVL.

CDR3 coding DNA: TGTGCCAGCAGCTTAGACGCAGGGGTACGAGAGACCCAGTACTTC. This encodes CASSLDAGVRETQYF. This chain joins TRBV7-6 and TRBJ2-5; D perhaps matches TRBD1 (6 bases). Germline CDR1 SGHVS, CDR2 FNYEAQ. The CDR3 is made up of 15 amino acids. Trimming removed 1 base from V and 4 bases from J, with 13 bases in between.

This chain connects TRBV19 to TRBJ1-3; D perhaps matches TRBD1 (5 bases). V shed 6 bases and J shed 0 bases, with 15 bases lying between them. Per germline, CDR1 LNHDA and CDR2 SQIVND (reference sequence). CDR3 length: 16 amino acids. The CDR3 loop is CASRFHGGASGNTIYF. CDR3 nucleotide sequence: TGTGCCAGTAGATTCCACGGGGGTGCCTCTGGAAACACCATATATTTT.

J is TRBJ1-2 and V is TRBV10-3, with TRBD1 matching over 8 bases. V lost 6 bases and J lost 4; bases outside the gene matches: 13. Germline CDR1 reads ENHRY; CDR2 reads SYGVKD. The CDR3 runs to 16 residues. CDR3 bases: TGTGCCATCAGGTGGACAGGGATACAATTAGGCTATGGCTACACCTTC. This codes for CAIRWTGIQLGYGYTF.

This clone is a singleton in its sample. The chain recombines TRBV5-1 with TRBJ2-1; 9 nucleotides line up with TRBD1. The J segment lost 9 bases and the V segment lost 3 bases, leaving 7 bases of the junction unmatched. CDR3 size: 14 residues. Germline CDR1 and CDR2: SGHRS and YFSETQ. The CDR3, as DNA: TGCGCCAGCAGCTCCGGACAGGGGATGAGTGAGCAGTTCTTC. As protein: CASSSGQGMSEQFF.

The V call is TRBV11-2, the J call TRBJ2-7, with 8 bases lining up with TRBD1. J lost 2 bases, V lost 4 bases, and 10 bases had no gene match. CDR1 SGHAT and CDR2 FQNNGV come from the germline V gene. The CDR3 spans 16 residues. CDR3 amino acids: CASSSRGRFQAYEQYF. DNA of the CDR3: TGTGCCAGCAGCTCCAGGGGGCGATTTCAAGCCTACGAGCAGTACTTC.

The genes are TRBV27 and TRBJ2-6; tentative D call: TRBD2 (5 bases). Germline CDR1 MNHEY, CDR2 SMNVEV (reference sequence). V lost 4 bases and J 0 bases, leaving 13 bases between the germline ends. CDR3 length: 17 amino acids. CDR3 in DNA: TGTGCCAGCAGTTCCGTCGAGGGCCGCTCTGGGGCCAACGTCCTGACTTTC. Protein product: CASSSVEGRSGANVLTF.

V usage is TRBV5-8 and J usage is TRBJ1-5; 8 bases map to TRBD1. With 1 base clipped from V and 1 base from J, the junction kept 7 bases outside the gene matches. From germline, CDR1 is SGHTS and CDR2 YDEGEE. The CDR3 totals 17 residues. CDR3 protein: CASSLPTGGLSNQPQHF. Written as DNA, the CDR3 is TGTGCCAGCAGCTTGCCCACAGGGGGATTAAGCAATCAGCCCCAGCATTTT.

The J gene is TRBJ2-1, the V gene TRBV5-1; 7 bases are shared with TRBD1. The CDR3 runs to 16 residues. With V trimmed by 4 bases and J by 4 bases, 11 bases remained unmatched. Germline V CDR1 and CDR2: SGHRS, YFSETQ. The CDR3 reads CASSLRTGVGYNEQFF. The CDR3 DNA reads as TGCGCCAGCAGCCTTCGTACAGGGGTTGGATACAATGAGCAGTTCTTC.

V is TRBV15 and J is TRBJ1-5, with unresolved D. From germline, CDR1 is LNHNV and CDR2 YYDKDF (reference sequence). Trimming removed 1 base from V and 0 bases from J, with 7 bases in between. The CDR3 spans 15 residues. The CDR3 loop is CATSRAGSSNQPQHF. CDR3 DNA sequence: TGTGCCACCAGCAGAGCGGGATCTAGCAATCAGCCCCAGCATTTT.

Here the CDR3 reads CASRKNDRDGRTEAFF. CDR3 sequence (DNA): TGTGCCAGCAGGAAAAACGACAGGGACGGCCGCACTGAAGCTTTCTTT. This chain connects TRBV6-6 to TRBJ1-1, with 7 bases matching TRBD1. From germline, CDR1 is MNHNY and CDR2 SVGAGI (reference sequence). Trimming took 6 bases from V and 4 from J; bases not matched to a gene: 14. CDR3 length equals 16 residues.

The gene calls are TRBV28 and TRBJ1-2, with TRBD1 as a possible D gene (6 bases). CDR1 is MDHEN and CDR2 is SYDVKM in the germline V gene. V was pared by 6 bases and J by 8 bases, with 22 bases between. CDR3 length equals 15 residues. CDR3 amino acids: CASSLRPVAGDGYTF. The CDR3 DNA reads TGTGCCAGCAGCCTCCGACCTGTTGCAGGGGACGGCTACACCTTC.

V and J are TRBV7-8 and TRBJ1-3; 7 nucleotides line up with TRBD1. The trim removed 5 bases at V and 2 bases at J, leaving 9 bases unmatched. This CDR3 is built from 16 residues. CDR1 SGHVS and CDR2 FQNEAQ come from the germline V gene. The CDR3 DNA sequence: TGTGCCAGCAGCCGGACGACAGGGAAAGCTGGAAACACCATATATTTT. Translated: CASSRTTGKAGNTIYF. Variable domain in full (rest from reference TRBV7-8 and TRBJ1-3): GAGVSQSPRYKVAKRGQDVALRCDPISGHVSLFWYQQALGQGPEFLTYFQNEAQLDKSGLPSDRFFAERPEGSVSTLKIQRTQQEDSAVYLCASSRTTGKAGNTIYFGEGSWLTVV.

The chain links TRBV3-1 (or the pseudogene TRBV3-2) to TRBJ1-2, with TRBD1 as a possible D gene (5 bases). V was trimmed by 3 bases and J by 7 bases, leaving 18 bases between them. The CDR3 covers 15 residues. Germline V gene sequence: CDR1 LGHDT, CDR2 YNNKEL (reference sequence). This chain's CDR3 is CASSQTRGRAVGYTF. CDR3 nucleotide sequence: TGTGCCAGCAGCCAGACGCGCGGCAGGGCGGTTGGCTACACCTTC.

V is TRBV11-1 and J is TRBJ2-2; possibly TRBD1 for D (5 bases). Trimming shortened V by 5 bases and J by 6 bases, and 16 bases separated the two germline ends. Germline V gene lookup returns CDR1 SGHAT and CDR2 FQDESV (reference sequence). The CDR3 runs 15 residues. This CDR3 reads CASSHPRVVAGELFF. As DNA, the CDR3 is TGTGCCAGCAGCCATCCCAGGGTGGTTGCCGGGGAGCTGTTTTTT.

The V gene is TRBV6-4, the J gene TRBJ2-3; the match to TRBD1 covers 9 bases. V lost 6 bases to trimming and J lost 3 bases; unmatched junction nucleotides: 4. This CDR3 is built from 14 residues. Germline CDR1 and CDR2: MRHNA and SNTAGT. CDR3 residues: CASSDRGGTDTQYF. CDR3 coding DNA: TGTGCCAGCAGCGACAGGGGGGGGACAGATACGCAGTATTTT.

This clone appeared a single time. This chain uses TRBV6-5 with TRBJ2-5, with TRBD2 identical over 8 bases. This CDR3 region has 14 residues. Germline CDR1 reads MNHEY; CDR2 reads SVGAGI. Trimming cost V 10 bases and J 2 bases; bases outside gene matches: 9. The CDR3, as DNA: TGTGCCACTTCGGGGGGGCGATGGCAAGAGACCCAGTACTTC. Translated: CATSGGRWQETQYF.